This TCR beta chain was captured in a study of cytomegalovirus exposure and HLA in healthy donors. Study findings and constraints: Rare sequences made up most TCRs, while some public TCRs were found in many donors.

CDR1 is SGHTS, CDR2 YDEGEE, per germline. CDR3 length equals 14 residues. V lost 4 bases to trimming and J lost 5 bases; unmatched junction nucleotides: 8. In regard to this clone: Its specificity is not known.

Profiled with immunoSEQ multiplex PCR; TCRdb holds only in-frame clones, not every one. The table includes 150,000 to 200,000 clones, about four fifths detected once. The rearrangement joins TRBV5-8 to TRBJ2-5; 7 nucleotides match TRBD2. The origin of this receptor is a man between 18 and 35 years old in good health and CMV-seropositive. The sequencing input was PBMCs. The CDR3 reads CASSPPGGMETQYF. CDR3 coding DNA: TGTGCCAGCAGCCCGCCGGGGGGTATGGAGACCCAGTACTTC.